This section outlines one T cell receptor (beta chain) sequence together with its context. Antigen specificity is unknown. This entry comes from a study of cytomegalovirus exposure and HLA in healthy donors. With 60 Vbeta and 13 Jbeta primers, the PCR was carried out. The protocol was immunoSEQ multiplex PCR, while the TCRdb copy is restricted to in-frame clones and leaves out a portion. The sample holds roughly 130,000 clones, approximately 70% seen once. The study's findings and limits: Cytomegalovirus association was listed for about 180 TCR beta chains.

Sequenced sample: PBMCs. The receptor comes from a woman aged 60 to 75 in good health and CMV-seronegative.

The CDR3 sequence: CAISDTGGGYGYTF. For the CDR3, the DNA is TGTGCCATCAGTGACACAGGGGGAGGGTATGGCTACACCTTC. The chain couples TRBV10-3 to TRBJ1-2; 8 positions agree with TRBD1. This CDR3 contains 14 residues. Unmatched junction bases numbered 5, after V lost 3 bases and J lost 5 bases. CDR1 is ENHRY and CDR2 is SYGVKD in the germline V gene.